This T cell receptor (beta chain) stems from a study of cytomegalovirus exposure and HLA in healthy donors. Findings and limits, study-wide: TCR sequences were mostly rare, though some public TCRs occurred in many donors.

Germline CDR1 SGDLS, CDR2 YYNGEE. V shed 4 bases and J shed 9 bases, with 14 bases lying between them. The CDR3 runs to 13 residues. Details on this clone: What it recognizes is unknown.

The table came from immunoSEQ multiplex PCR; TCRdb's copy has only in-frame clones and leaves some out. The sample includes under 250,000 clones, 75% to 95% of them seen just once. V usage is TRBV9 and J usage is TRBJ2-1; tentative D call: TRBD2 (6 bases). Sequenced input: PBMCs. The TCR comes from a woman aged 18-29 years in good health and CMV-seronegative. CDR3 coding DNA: TGTGCCAGCAGCCCCGGGGGACCTCCTGAGCAGTTCTTC. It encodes CASSPGGPPEQFF.